A single sample is the source of the 17 T cell receptor beta chains below, sequenced in a study of blood T cell repertoires in COVID-19. Sequencing used immunoSEQ multiplex PCR; TCRdb keeps in-frame clones, though not all of them. The table shows about 82,000 clones, with around 81% occurring only once. Source material: peripheral blood. The receptor set was obtained from a man at least 80 years old with active or convalescent COVID-19.

In this sample, this clone turned up once. The chain uses TRBV19 and TRBJ1-5; 8 positions agree with TRBD1. The CDR3 is made up of 14 amino acids. CDR1 and CDR2 (germline): LNHDA, SQIVND (reference sequence). V shed 7 bases and J 5 bases; nucleotides not matched to a gene: 7. The CDR3 is CASKTTGVDQPQHF. The CDR3 nucleotides are TGTGCCAGTAAAACGACAGGGGTGGATCAGCCCCAGCATTTT.

The J gene is TRBJ2-5, the V gene TRBV6-6, with a tentative D call TRBD2 (5 bases). The CDR3 sequence is 17 residues long. Germline V gene data show CDR1 as MNHNY and CDR2 as SVGAGI (reference sequence). Trimming took off 6 bases at V and 0 bases at J, with 20 bases between the two ends. The chain's CDR3 is CASSRGEGSAHQETQYF. The DNA for the CDR3 is TGTGCCAGCAGCCGAGGCGAGGGAAGCGCTCACCAAGAGACCCAGTACTTC.

The rearrangement uses TRBV29-1 and TRBJ2-3, with 10 bases fitting TRBD1. Looked up from germline, CDR1 is SQVTM and CDR2 is ANQGSEA. V lost 7 bases to trimming and J lost 3 bases; unmatched junction nucleotides: 10. The CDR3 spans 15 residues. CDR3 coding DNA: TGCAGCGCCCGAAGGACAGGGGGGCTAACAGATACGCAGTATTTT. The encoded protein is CSARRTGGLTDTQYF.

The J gene is TRBJ1-2, the V gene TRBV18; D gene ambiguous. The CDR3 has 13 residues. V dropped 4 bases and J dropped 0 bases, with 6 bases sitting between them. The germline CDR1 and CDR2 sequences are KGHSH and LQKENI. Here the CDR3 reads CASSLAANYGYTF. CDR3 nucleotides: TGTGCCAGCTCACTCGCGGCTAACTATGGCTACACCTTC.

The chain couples TRBV5-1 to TRBJ1-2; TRBD1 is a possible D gene (5 bases). V lost 0 bases and J lost 4, with 13 bases in between. The germline V gene encodes CDR1 SGHRS and CDR2 YFSETQ. This CDR3 region has 15 residues. The CDR3 nucleotides are TGCGCCAGCAGCTTGGGTCAGGGAAGGGGCTATGGCTACACCTTC. As protein: CASSLGQGRGYGYTF.

The J gene is TRBJ2-3, the V gene TRBV5-6, with D perhaps TRBD2 (6 bases). Looked up from germline, CDR1 is SGHDT and CDR2 is YYEEEE. V lost 4 bases, J lost 1 base, and 19 bases lay in between. This CDR3 is built from 17 residues. CDR3 DNA: TGTGCCAGCAGCACGGGAGCCCAAGTTTCCCGCACAGATACGCAGTATTTT. This translates into CASSTGAQVSRTDTQYF.

The chain employs TRBV19 and TRBJ2-3; 7 nucleotides line up with TRBD1. V was pared by 9 bases and J by 5 bases, with 17 bases of the junction left unmatched. Germline CDR1 is LNHDA and CDR2 is SQIVND (reference sequence). The CDR3 covers 16 residues. The CDR3 region is CASQKGAGGFLDTQYF. The CDR3 DNA reads TGTGCCAGCCAAAAGGGGGCAGGGGGATTTTTAGATACGCAGTATTTT. The complete variable domain, with remaining parts taken from reference TRBV19 and TRBJ2-3, reads DGGITQSPKYLFRKEGQNVTLSCEQNLNHDAMYWYRQDPGQGLRLIYYSQIVNDFQKGDIAEGYSVSREKKESFPLTVTSAQKNPTAFYLCASQKGAGGFLDTQYFGPGTRLTVL.

This rearrangement joins TRBV28 to TRBJ1-1; no firm D call. This CDR3 region has 11 residues. V lost 7 bases, J lost 2 bases, and 5 bases lay in between. The V gene's germline CDR1 is MDHEN and CDR2 SYDVKM. The DNA of the CDR3 is TGTGCCAGCATTAGTAACACTGAAGCTTTCTTT. Translated: CASISNTEAFF.

This rearrangement joins TRBV7-2 to TRBJ1-1; no definite D call. Looked up from germline, CDR1 is SGHTA and CDR2 is FQGNSA. This CDR3 contains 14 residues. Trimming left V 1 base short and J 0 bases short, with 6 bases between. The CDR3 region has the DNA TGTGCCAGCAGCTTAGGTCTCCTGAACACTGAAGCTTTCTTT. Its protein product is CASSLGLLNTEAFF.

The chain uses TRBV24-1 and TRBJ1-1, with D perhaps TRBD1 (6 bases). This CDR3 has 15 amino acids. From germline, CDR1 is KGHDR and CDR2 SFDVKD. This chain's CDR3 is CALPGASPLNTEAFF. As DNA, the CDR3 is TGTGCACTACCAGGGGCCTCCCCCTTAAACACTGAAGCTTTCTTT.

This chain uses TRBV3-1 (or the pseudogene TRBV3-2) with TRBJ1-1, with 8 bases that match TRBD1. The length of the CDR3 is 13 residues. CDR1 is LGHDT and CDR2 is YNNKEL in the germline V gene (reference sequence). The V segment lost 8 bases and the J segment 8 bases; nucleotides outside the gene matches: 10. This CDR3 reads CASSRGRSGEAFF. The CDR3 DNA reads TGTGCCAGCTCCAGGGGGCGGTCAGGAGAAGCTTTCTTT.

The chain carries TRBV10-1 and TRBJ2-5, with TRBD2 matching over 9 bases. The CDR3 totals 17 residues. J gave up 4 bases and V 0 bases, and 9 bases lay outside the gene matches. The germline V gene encodes CDR1 WNHNN and CDR2 SYGVQD (reference sequence). Here the CDR3 reads CASSESRRGGDIETQYF. In DNA, the CDR3 is TGCGCCAGCAGTGAGTCGCGACGCGGGGGGGACATAGAGACCCAGTACTTC.

The chain joins TRBV6-5 to TRBJ1-4, with no clear D. This CDR3 has 15 amino acids. Trimming took off 4 bases at V and 7 bases at J, with 16 bases between the two ends. Germline CDR1 reads MNHEY; CDR2 reads SVGAGI. The CDR3 nucleotides are TGTGCCAGCAGTTCCCCCCGGGGTCCGGGTGAAAAACTGTTTTTT. This translates into CASSSPRGPGEKLFF.

The sample holds a few counts of this clone. The chain uses TRBV9 and TRBJ1-1; 7 bases fit TRBD1. The V gene end was trimmed by 6 bases and the J gene end by 4 bases; junction bases not matched to a gene: 12. The CDR3 contains 15 residues. Germline V gene sequence: CDR1 SGDLS, CDR2 YYNGEE. CDR3 region: CASTQIVTGSTEAFF. CDR3 in DNA: TGTGCCAGCACCCAAATTGTGACAGGGAGCACTGAAGCTTTCTTT.

This clone was found once. Other DNA sequences in the same sample also yield this CDR3. The rearrangement links TRBV9 to TRBJ1-1, with 8 bases lining up with TRBD1. V lost 3 bases and J lost 1; bases outside the gene matches: 11. The CDR3 has 17 residues. Germline V CDR1 and CDR2: SGDLS, YYNGEE. Here the CDR3 reads CASSAQSVGQGNTEAFF. CDR3 nucleotides: TGTGCCAGCAGCGCCCAGTCTGTTGGACAGGGGAACACTGAAGCTTTCTTT.

The chain joins TRBV7-9 to TRBJ2-5; 10 bases fit TRBD1. This CDR3 is 18 amino acids long. Trimming removed 2 bases from V and 4 bases from J; junction bases left unmatched: 13. Germline V gives CDR1 SEHNR, CDR2 FQNEAQ (reference sequence). CDR3 in amino acids: CASSLQLGQGYLRETQYF. The CDR3 DNA sequence: TGTGCCAGCAGCTTACAACTGGGACAGGGGTATCTTCGAGAGACCCAGTACTTC.

This rearrangement joins TRBV2 to TRBJ1-4; 7 nucleotides agree with TRBD1. The length of the CDR3 is 13 residues. Germline V gene lookup returns CDR1 SNHLY and CDR2 FYNNEI. Germline trimming cut 7 bases from V and 6 bases from J; bases unmatched to any gene: 5. Here the CDR3 DNA reads TGTGCCAGCACCGGGACAGTTTATGAAAAACTGTTTTTT. This encodes CASTGTVYEKLFF.